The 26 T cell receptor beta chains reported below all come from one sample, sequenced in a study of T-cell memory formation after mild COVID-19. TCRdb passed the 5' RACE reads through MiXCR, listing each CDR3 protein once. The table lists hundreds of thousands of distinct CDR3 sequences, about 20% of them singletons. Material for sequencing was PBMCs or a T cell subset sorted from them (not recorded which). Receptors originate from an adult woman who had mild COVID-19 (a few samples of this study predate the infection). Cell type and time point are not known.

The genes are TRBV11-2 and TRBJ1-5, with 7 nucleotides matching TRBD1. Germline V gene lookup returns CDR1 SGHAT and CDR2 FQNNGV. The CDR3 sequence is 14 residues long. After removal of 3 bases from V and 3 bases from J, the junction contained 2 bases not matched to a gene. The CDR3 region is CASSLDRFNQPQHF. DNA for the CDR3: TGTGCCAGCAGCTTGGACAGGTTCAATCAGCCCCAGCATTTT.

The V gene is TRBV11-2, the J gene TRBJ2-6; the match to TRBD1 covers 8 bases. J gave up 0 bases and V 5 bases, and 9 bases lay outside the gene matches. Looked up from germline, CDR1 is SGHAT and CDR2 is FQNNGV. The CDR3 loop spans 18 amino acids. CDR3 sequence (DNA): TGTGCCAGCAGCGTTCGACAGGGGTTGATCTCTGGGGCCAACGTCCTGACTTTC. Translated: CASSVRQGLISGANVLTF.

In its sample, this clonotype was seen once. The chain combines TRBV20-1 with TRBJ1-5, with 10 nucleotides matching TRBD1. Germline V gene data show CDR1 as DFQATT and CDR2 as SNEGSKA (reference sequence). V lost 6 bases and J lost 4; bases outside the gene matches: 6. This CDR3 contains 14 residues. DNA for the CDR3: TGCAGTGCCGGGACAGGGGTAGGAAATCAGCCCCAGCATTTT. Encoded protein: CSAGTGVGNQPQHF.

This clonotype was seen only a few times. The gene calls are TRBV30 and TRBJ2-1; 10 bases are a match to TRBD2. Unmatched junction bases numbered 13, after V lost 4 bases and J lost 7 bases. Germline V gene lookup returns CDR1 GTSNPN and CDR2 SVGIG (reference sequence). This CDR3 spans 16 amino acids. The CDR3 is CAWTRGLAGEGNEQFF. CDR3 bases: TGTGCCTGGACTCGCGGGCTAGCGGGAGAGGGAAATGAGCAGTTCTTC.

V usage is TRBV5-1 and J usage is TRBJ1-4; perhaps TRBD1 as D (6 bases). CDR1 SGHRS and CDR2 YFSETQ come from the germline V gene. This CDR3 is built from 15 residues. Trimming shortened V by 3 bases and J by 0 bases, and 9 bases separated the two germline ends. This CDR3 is CASSSDSSTNEKLFF. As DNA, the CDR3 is TGCGCCAGCAGCTCGGACAGCTCAACTAATGAAAAACTGTTTTTT. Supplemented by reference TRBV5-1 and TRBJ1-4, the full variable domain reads KAGVTQTPRYLIKTRGQQVTLSCSPISGHRSVSWYQQTPGQGLQFLFEYFSETQRNKGNFPGRFSGRQFSNSRSEMNVSTLELGDSALYLCASSSDSSTNEKLFFGSGTQLSVL.

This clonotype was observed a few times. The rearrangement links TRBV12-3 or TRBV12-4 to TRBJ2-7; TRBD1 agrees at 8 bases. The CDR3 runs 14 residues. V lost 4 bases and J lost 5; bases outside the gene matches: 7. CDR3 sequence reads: CASSWVQGADEQYF. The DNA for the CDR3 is TGTGCCAGCAGTTGGGTTCAGGGGGCGGACGAGCAGTACTTC.

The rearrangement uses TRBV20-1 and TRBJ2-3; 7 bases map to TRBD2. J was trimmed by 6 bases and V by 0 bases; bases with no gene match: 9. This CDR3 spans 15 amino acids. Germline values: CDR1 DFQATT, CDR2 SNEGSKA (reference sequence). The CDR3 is CSARDPSGTADTQYF. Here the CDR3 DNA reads TGCAGTGCTAGAGACCCTAGCGGTACGGCGGATACGCAGTATTTT.

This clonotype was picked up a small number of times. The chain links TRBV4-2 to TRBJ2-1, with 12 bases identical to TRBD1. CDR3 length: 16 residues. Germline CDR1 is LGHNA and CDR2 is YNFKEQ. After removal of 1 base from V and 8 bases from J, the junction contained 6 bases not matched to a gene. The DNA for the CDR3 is TGTGCCAGCAGCCAAGGGGGGACAGGGGGCAACGATGAGCAGTTCTTC. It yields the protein CASSQGGTGGNDEQFF.

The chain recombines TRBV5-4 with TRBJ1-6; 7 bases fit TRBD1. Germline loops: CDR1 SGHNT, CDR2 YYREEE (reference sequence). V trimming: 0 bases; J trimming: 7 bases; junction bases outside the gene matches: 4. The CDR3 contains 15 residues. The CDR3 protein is CASSLVDRENSPLHF. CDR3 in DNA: TGTGCCAGCAGCTTGGTAGACAGGGAGAATTCACCCCTCCACTTT.

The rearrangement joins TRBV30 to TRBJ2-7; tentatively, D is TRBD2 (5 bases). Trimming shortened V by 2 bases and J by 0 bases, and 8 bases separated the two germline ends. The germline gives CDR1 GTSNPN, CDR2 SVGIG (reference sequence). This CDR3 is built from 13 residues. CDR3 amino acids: CAWSTGSSYEQYF. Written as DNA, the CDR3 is TGTGCCTGGAGTACGGGGAGCTCCTACGAGCAGTACTTC. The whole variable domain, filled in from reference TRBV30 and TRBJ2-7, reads SQTIHQWPATLVQPVGSPLSLECTVEGTSNPNLYWYRQAAGRGLQLLFYSVGIGQISSEVPQNLSASRPQDRQFILSSKKLLLSDSGFYLCAWSTGSSYEQYFGPGTRLTVT.

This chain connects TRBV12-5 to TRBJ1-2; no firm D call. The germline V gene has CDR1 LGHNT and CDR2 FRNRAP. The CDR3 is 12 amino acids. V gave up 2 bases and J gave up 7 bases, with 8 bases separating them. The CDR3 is CASGLILPGYTF. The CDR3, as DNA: TGTGCTAGTGGTTTGATCCTGCCTGGCTACACCTTC.

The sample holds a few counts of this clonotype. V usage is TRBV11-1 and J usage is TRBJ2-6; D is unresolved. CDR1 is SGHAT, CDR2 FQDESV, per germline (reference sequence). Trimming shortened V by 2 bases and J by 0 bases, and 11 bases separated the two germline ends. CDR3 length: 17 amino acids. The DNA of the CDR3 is TGTGCCAGCAGCTTATTTTTGGGTTCCTCTGGGGCCAACGTCCTGACTTTC. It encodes CASSLFLGSSGANVLTF.

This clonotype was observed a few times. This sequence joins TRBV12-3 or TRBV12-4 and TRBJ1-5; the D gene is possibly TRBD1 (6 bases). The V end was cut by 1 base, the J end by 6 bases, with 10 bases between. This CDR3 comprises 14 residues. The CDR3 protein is CASSLEQGSQPQHF. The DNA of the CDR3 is TGTGCCAGCAGTTTAGAGCAGGGGAGTCAGCCCCAGCATTTT.

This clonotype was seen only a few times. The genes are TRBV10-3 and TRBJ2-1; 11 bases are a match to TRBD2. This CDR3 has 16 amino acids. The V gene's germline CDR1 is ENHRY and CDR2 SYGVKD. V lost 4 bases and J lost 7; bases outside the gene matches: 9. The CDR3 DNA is TGTGCCATCAGTGGATTTCTAGCGGGAGGAGGAAATGAGCAGTTCTTC. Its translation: CAISGFLAGGGNEQFF.

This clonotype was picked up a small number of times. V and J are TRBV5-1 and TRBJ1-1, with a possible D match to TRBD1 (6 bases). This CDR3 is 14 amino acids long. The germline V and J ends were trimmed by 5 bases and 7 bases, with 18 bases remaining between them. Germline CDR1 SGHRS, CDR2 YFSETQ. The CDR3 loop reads CASRSGGGRSEAFF. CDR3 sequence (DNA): TGCGCCAGCAGGAGCGGCGGGGGCAGGAGTGAAGCTTTCTTT.

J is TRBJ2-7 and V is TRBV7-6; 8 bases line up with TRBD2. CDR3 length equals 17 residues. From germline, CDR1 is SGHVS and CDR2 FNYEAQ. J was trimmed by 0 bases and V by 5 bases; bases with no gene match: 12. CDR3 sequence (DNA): TGTGCCAGCAGCGCCCCGGGGGTTAGCGGGACCTCCTACGAGCAGTACTTC. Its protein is CASSAPGVSGTSYEQYF.

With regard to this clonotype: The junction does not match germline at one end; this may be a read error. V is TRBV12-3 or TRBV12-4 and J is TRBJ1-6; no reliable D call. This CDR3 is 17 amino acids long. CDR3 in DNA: TGTGCCAGCAGTCCCATTAACACGGCGGGTTCTAATTCACCCCTACACTTT. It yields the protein CASSPINTAGSNSPLHF.

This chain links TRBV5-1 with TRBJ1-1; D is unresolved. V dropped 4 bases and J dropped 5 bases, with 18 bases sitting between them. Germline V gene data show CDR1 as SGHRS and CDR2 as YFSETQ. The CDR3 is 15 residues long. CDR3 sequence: CASSPGGQVPTEAFF. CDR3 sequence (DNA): TGCGCCAGCAGCCCTGGAGGGCAGGTGCCAACTGAAGCTTTCTTT.

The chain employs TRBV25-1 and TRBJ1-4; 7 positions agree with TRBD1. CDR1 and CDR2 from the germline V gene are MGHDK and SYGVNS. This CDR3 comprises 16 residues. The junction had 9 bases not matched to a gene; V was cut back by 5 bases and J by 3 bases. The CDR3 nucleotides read TGTGCCAGCAGTTCCCTTGGGGACAGTTCTAATGAAAAACTGTTTTTT. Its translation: CASSSLGDSSNEKLFF.

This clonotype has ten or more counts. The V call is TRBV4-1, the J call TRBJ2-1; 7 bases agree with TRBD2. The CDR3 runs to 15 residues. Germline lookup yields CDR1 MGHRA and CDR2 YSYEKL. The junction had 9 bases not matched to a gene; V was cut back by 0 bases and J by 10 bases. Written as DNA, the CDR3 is TGCGCCAGCAGCCAAGAAACGGGGGGAATAAGGGAGCAGTTCTTC. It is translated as CASSQETGGIREQFF.

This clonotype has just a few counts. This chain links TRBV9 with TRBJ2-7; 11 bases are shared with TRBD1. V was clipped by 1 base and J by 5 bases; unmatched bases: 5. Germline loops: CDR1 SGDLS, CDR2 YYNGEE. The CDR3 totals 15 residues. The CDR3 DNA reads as TGTGCCAGCAGCGTAAAGCCGGGACAGGGGGACGAGCAGTACTTC. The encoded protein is CASSVKPGQGDEQYF.

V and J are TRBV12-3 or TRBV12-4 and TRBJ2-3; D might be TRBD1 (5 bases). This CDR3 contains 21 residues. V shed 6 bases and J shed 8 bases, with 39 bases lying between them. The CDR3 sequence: CASRGGTAGNRRGRPPGTQYF. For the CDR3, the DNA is TGTGCCAGCAGAGGCGGTACGGCAGGGAATAGAAGGGGCCGCCCCCCTGGTACGCAGTATTTT.

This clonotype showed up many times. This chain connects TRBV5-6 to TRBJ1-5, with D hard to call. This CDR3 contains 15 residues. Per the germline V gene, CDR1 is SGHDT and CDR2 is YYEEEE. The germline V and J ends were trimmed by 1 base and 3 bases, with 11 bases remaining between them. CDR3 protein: CASSLWHMDNQPQHF. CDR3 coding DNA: TGTGCCAGCAGCTTGTGGCACATGGACAATCAGCCCCAGCATTTT.

CDR3 nucleotide sequence: TGTGCCACCTCGCCAGGTAATTCACCCCTCCACTTT. It encodes CATSPGNSPLHF. This chain links TRBV15 with TRBJ1-6, with D unresolved. CDR3 length: 12 residues. Germline CDR1 reads LNHNV; CDR2 reads YYDKDF (reference sequence). V was shortened by 8 bases and J by 6 bases, with 8 bases between the two germline ends.

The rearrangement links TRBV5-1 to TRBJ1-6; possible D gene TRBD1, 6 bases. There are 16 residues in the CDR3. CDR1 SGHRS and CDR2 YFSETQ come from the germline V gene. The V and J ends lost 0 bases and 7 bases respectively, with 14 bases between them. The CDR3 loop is CASSLETQGRNSPLHF. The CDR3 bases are TGCGCCAGCAGCTTGGAGACCCAGGGGAGAAATTCACCCCTCCACTTT.

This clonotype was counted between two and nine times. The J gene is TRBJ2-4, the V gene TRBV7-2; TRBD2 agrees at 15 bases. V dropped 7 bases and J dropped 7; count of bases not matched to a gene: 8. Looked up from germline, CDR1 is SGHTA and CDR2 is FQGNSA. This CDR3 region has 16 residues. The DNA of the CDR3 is TGTGCCAGCACCAGGACTAGCGGGGGGGCCGTGAACATTCAGTACTTC. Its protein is CASTRTSGGAVNIQYF.